A single sample is the source of the 20 T cell receptor beta chains below, sequenced in a study of blood T cell repertoires in COVID-19. Produced via immunoSEQ multiplex PCR; TCRdb's table is partial and in-frame only. The sample has around 190,000 clones; about four fifths are singletons. The material sequenced was peripheral blood. The source of these receptors is a man in his 70s with active or convalescent COVID-19.

This clone was seen more than once but under ten times. The chain employs TRBV5-1 and TRBJ1-4; no clear D. The CDR3 is 17 residues long. Germline loops: CDR1 SGHRS, CDR2 YFSETQ. V was cut by 1 base and J by 7 bases, with 20 bases left in between. CDR3 sequence: CASSLTGAPDGGEKLFF. The CDR3 DNA sequence: TGCGCCAGCAGCTTGACGGGAGCCCCGGATGGCGGTGAAAAACTGTTTTTT.

This chain uses TRBV29-1 with TRBJ1-4; 10 bases map to TRBD1. The germline V gene has CDR1 SQVTM and CDR2 ANQGSEA. Trimming took 6 bases from V and 6 from J; bases not matched to a gene: 4. The CDR3 covers 13 residues. The CDR3 DNA is TGCAGCGTCGGGACAGGGGATCATGAAAAACTGTTTTTT. Protein product: CSVGTGDHEKLFF.

This chain joins TRBV23-1 and TRBJ1-2; 10 bases agree with TRBD1. TRBV23-1 is labeled an ORF, and its function is uncertain. V shed 1 base and J 4 bases; nucleotides not matched to a gene: 9. This CDR3 comprises 17 residues. This CDR3 reads CASSQFCDRGLVYGYTF. CDR3 DNA: TGCGCCAGCAGTCAATTTTGCGACAGGGGGCTAGTCTATGGCTACACCTTC.

The DNA of the CDR3 is TGTGCCAGCAGCTTGTCTCTAGCGGGGGAATTGCAGTTCTTC. This translates into CASSLSLAGELQFF. The V call is TRBV7-2, the J call TRBJ2-1; TRBD2 matches at 10 bases. This CDR3 spans 14 amino acids. Germline V gene data show CDR1 as SGHTA and CDR2 as FQGNSA. The ends lost 3 bases at V and 12 bases at J; junction bases unmatched: 8.

V gene TRBV30 combines with J gene TRBJ1-5, with D hard to call. This CDR3 has 13 residues. Trimming shortened V by 1 base and J by 5 bases, and 9 bases separated the two germline ends. Looked up from germline, CDR1 is GTSNPN and CDR2 is SVGIG (reference sequence). The CDR3, as DNA: TGTGCCTGGAGTGATGTGGGCCATCAGCCCCAGCATTTT. Translated: CAWSDVGHQPQHF.

The sample holds a few counts of this clone. The chain recombines TRBV5-5 with TRBJ2-1; D call uncertain. Germline values: CDR1 SGHKS, CDR2 YYEKEE (reference sequence). The CDR3 covers 13 residues. V gave up 4 bases and J gave up 8 bases, with 13 bases separating them. The DNA for the CDR3 is TGTGCCAGCAGCCATCCCCTTCGGGATGAGCAGTTCTTC. Residues: CASSHPLRDEQFF. Supplemented by reference TRBV5-5 and TRBJ2-1, the full variable domain reads DAGVTQSPTHLIKTRGQQVTLRCSPISGHKSVSWYQQVLGQGPQFIFQYYEKEERGRGNFPDRFSARQFPNYSSELNVNALLLGDSALYLCASSHPLRDEQFFGPGTRLTVL.

The chain uses TRBV5-5 and TRBJ1-2; D not certain. The V end lost 2 bases, the J end lost 4 bases, and 9 bases lay between the germline ends. The CDR3 has 13 amino acids. Germline V gene lookup returns CDR1 SGHKS and CDR2 YYEKEE (reference sequence). CDR3 sequence (DNA): TGTGCCAGCAGCTTAGAGGGTTTCTATGGCTACACCTTC. It translates to CASSLEGFYGYTF.

The chain recombines TRBV18 with TRBJ2-4, with 7 bases lining up with TRBD1. CDR3 length: 17 residues. Germline trimming cut 6 bases from V and 0 bases from J; bases unmatched to any gene: 11. In germline, CDR1 is KGHSH, CDR2 LQKENI. CDR3: CASSKYQGDQAKNIQYF. Here the CDR3 DNA reads TGTGCCAGCTCGAAATACCAGGGGGACCAAGCCAAAAACATTCAGTACTTC. The variable domain in full, completed from reference TRBV18 and TRBJ2-4, reads NAGVMQNPRHLVRRRGQEARLRCSPMKGHSHVYWYRQLPEEGLKFMVYLQKENIIDESGMPKERFSAEFPKEGPSILRIQQVVRGDSAAYFCASSKYQGDQAKNIQYFGAGTRLSVL.

The rearrangement links TRBV5-4 to TRBJ1-2, with 7 bases lining up with TRBD1. CDR1 and CDR2 from the germline V gene are SGHNT and YYREEE (reference sequence). With 4 bases clipped from V and 0 bases from J, the junction kept 6 bases outside the gene matches. The CDR3 sequence is 15 residues long. CDR3 amino acids: CASSRTGTANYGYTF. CDR3 nucleotide sequence: TGTGCCAGCAGCCGCACTGGGACAGCTAACTATGGCTACACCTTC.

The CDR3 spells CASSLSNTGETQYF. The DNA for the CDR3 is TGTGCCAGCAGTTTATCAAACACAGGAGAGACCCAGTACTTC. The chain employs TRBV27 and TRBJ2-5; possible D gene TRBD1, 5 bases. The CDR3 runs to 14 residues. Germline assignment: CDR1 MNHEY and CDR2 SMNVEV (reference sequence). V lost 0 bases, J lost 4 bases, and 9 bases lay in between.

V is TRBV7-2 and J is TRBJ1-1; tentative D call: TRBD1 (5 bases). The CDR3 has 13 amino acids. Trimming left V 1 base short and J 8 bases short, with 11 bases between. CDR1 and CDR2 from the germline V gene are SGHTA and FQGNSA. This CDR3 is CASSLETAREAFF. The CDR3 DNA follows: TGTGCCAGCAGCTTAGAGACAGCCCGGGAAGCTTTCTTT.

The J gene is TRBJ2-7, the V gene TRBV27; TRBD2 matches at 10 bases. The CDR3 is made up of 17 amino acids. From germline, CDR1 is MNHEY and CDR2 SMNVEV (reference sequence). With 2 bases clipped from V and 1 base from J, the junction kept 8 bases outside the gene matches. The CDR3 here is CASSLTPTSGLSYEQYF. In DNA, the CDR3 is TGTGCCAGCAGTTTAACCCCGACTAGCGGGTTATCCTACGAGCAGTACTTC.

In DNA form, the CDR3 reads TGTGCCAGCAGCCCCCTTCGGGGCACTGAAGCTTTCTTT. Amino acid sequence: CASSPLRGTEAFF. The V and J genes are TRBV5-4 and TRBJ1-1; D is unclear. The germline gives CDR1 SGHNT, CDR2 YYREEE (reference sequence). CDR3 length: 13 amino acids. V shed 4 bases and J shed 4 bases, with 11 bases lying between them.

This rearrangement joins TRBV6-5 to TRBJ2-2; the D is unclear. The CDR3 loop spans 14 amino acids. The V end was cut by 8 bases, the J end by 4 bases, with 14 bases between. Germline CDR1 reads MNHEY; CDR2 reads SVGAGI. The CDR3 sequence is CASPKNLGTGELFF. In nucleotides, the CDR3 is TGTGCCAGCCCCAAGAACCTAGGCACCGGGGAGCTGTTTTTT.

The V and J genes are TRBV15 and TRBJ2-7; D possibly corresponds to TRBD1 (6 bases). Germline V gene lookup returns CDR1 LNHNV and CDR2 YYDKDF (reference sequence). The V and J ends lost 4 bases and 3 bases respectively, with 10 bases between them. This CDR3 has 13 amino acids. CDR3 sequence: CATSTQGIYEQYF. The DNA of the CDR3 is TGTGCCACCAGCACGCAGGGGATCTACGAGCAGTACTTC.

The chain couples TRBV7-9 to TRBJ2-7, with D possibly matching TRBD1 (5 bases). The germline V gene encodes CDR1 SEHNR and CDR2 FQNEAQ (reference sequence). The CDR3 length is 15 residues. V lost 0 bases to trimming and J lost 2 bases, with 11 bases between them. CDR3 region: CASSLAPVGAYEQYF. The DNA of the CDR3 is TGTGCCAGCAGCTTAGCACCAGTAGGGGCCTACGAGCAGTACTTC.

The chain couples TRBV7-8 to TRBJ2-1, with D unresolved. Germline V gene lookup returns CDR1 SGHVS and CDR2 FQNEAQ. CDR3 length equals 18 residues. The V gene lost 2 bases and the J gene lost 0 bases, with 17 bases spanning the gap. CDR3 nucleotide sequence: TGTGCCAGCAGCTTATTGGTACAGCCGACCCTCTCCTACAATGAGCAGTTCTTC. It encodes CASSLLVQPTLSYNEQFF.

This chain joins TRBV5-5 and TRBJ2-7, with TRBD1 matching 8 bases. Germline CDR1 is SGHKS and CDR2 is YYEKEE (reference sequence). CDR3 length: 14 amino acids. The ends lost 1 base at V and 7 bases at J; junction bases unmatched: 7. CDR3 protein: CASSLSPGQGEQYF. CDR3 bases: TGTGCCAGCAGCTTGTCCCCTGGACAGGGAGAGCAGTACTTC.

This chain joins TRBV11-2 and TRBJ2-5, with D perhaps matching TRBD2 (5 bases). Germline values: CDR1 SGHAT, CDR2 FQNNGV. V was shortened by 7 bases and J by 5 bases, with 14 bases between the two germline ends. This CDR3 has 13 residues. The CDR3: CASTRVRGETQYF. CDR3 coding DNA: TGTGCCAGCACCCGGGTCCGAGGGGAGACCCAGTACTTC.

This rearrangement joins TRBV19 to TRBJ1-3; 7 bases fit TRBD1. The V segment lost 5 bases and the J segment 4 bases; nucleotides outside the gene matches: 8. CDR1 and CDR2 from the germline V gene are LNHDA and SQIVND (reference sequence). The CDR3 is 15 amino acids. The DNA for the CDR3 is TGTGCCAGTAGTTCTGGACAGGCAATCGGAAACACCATATATTTT. It is translated as CASSSGQAIGNTIYF. Supplemented by reference TRBV19 and TRBJ1-3, the full variable domain reads DGGITQSPKYLFRKEGQNVTLSCEQNLNHDAMYWYRQDPGQGLRLIYYSQIVNDFQKGDIAEGYSVSREKKESFPLTVTSAQKNPTAFYLCASSSGQAIGNTIYFGEGSWLTVV.